This passage covers 15 T cell receptor beta chains from one sample sequenced in a study of T cell repertoires in cytomegalovirus infection. No antigen has been identified for these receptors. Via MiXCR, TCRdb re-called the reads, giving one row per CDR3 protein. The sample contains about 350,000 distinct CDR3 sequences, about 35% of which appear only once. The specimen was cultured PBMCs, collected from culture after CMV antigen stimulation. These receptors all come from a human donor in good health (CMV status not recorded). Some clones in this sample may be carry-over from other donors' samples.

This clonotype has ten or more counts. The chain is built from TRBV6-1 and TRBJ1-5, with TRBD1 matching over 7 bases. The CDR3 extends over 13 amino acids. Unmatched junction bases numbered 5, after V lost 8 bases and J lost 4 bases. CDR1 is MNHNS, CDR2 SASEGT, per germline. CDR3 DNA sequence: TGTGCCAGCTGGAACAGGGGTAATCAGCCCCAGCATTTT. It codes for CASWNRGNQPQHF.

This clonotype was seen just once. This rearrangement joins TRBV28 to TRBJ2-1, with a tentative D call TRBD1 (5 bases). The V end lost 7 bases, the J end lost 8 bases, and 15 bases lay between the germline ends. CDR1 is MDHEN, CDR2 SYDVKM, per germline. The CDR3 has 13 residues. CDR3 sequence: CASITGREDEQFF. The CDR3 nucleotides read TGTGCCAGCATCACGGGCAGGGAAGATGAGCAGTTCTTC.

The chain has TRBV27 and TRBJ2-5, with 9 positions matching TRBD2. After removal of 8 bases from V and 5 bases from J, the junction contained 15 bases not matched to a gene. Germline CDR1 MNHEY, CDR2 SMNVEV (reference sequence). CDR3 size: 16 residues. The chain's CDR3 is CASGRGGTSRGETQYF. Written as DNA, the CDR3 is TGTGCCAGCGGTCGGGGCGGGACTAGCCGCGGGGAGACCCAGTACTTC.

This chain uses TRBV11-1 with TRBJ1-1; a weak D match, TRBD1 (6 bases). The germline V gene has CDR1 SGHAT and CDR2 FQDESV (reference sequence). CDR3 length: 13 residues. The V end was cut by 5 bases, the J end by 5 bases, with 12 bases between. CDR3 DNA: TGTGCCAGCAGCACAGGACAGCAGACTGAAGCTTTCTTT. Translated, it gives CASSTGQQTEAFF.

In this sample, this clonotype turned up a few times. The chain combines TRBV20-1 with TRBJ1-2; a weak D match, TRBD1 (5 bases). The CDR3 consists of 15 residues. Germline lookup yields CDR1 DFQATT and CDR2 SNEGSKA (reference sequence). Trimming shortened V by 8 bases and J by 5 bases, and 24 bases separated the two germline ends. Here the CDR3 reads CSLNQPGAGAYGYTF. Here the CDR3 DNA reads TGCAGTCTAAATCAGCCCGGGGCAGGCGCTTATGGCTACACCTTC.

In this sample, this clonotype turned up a few times. The chain uses TRBV6-5 and TRBJ2-7; the D gene is possibly TRBD2 (6 bases). Trimming left V 2 bases short and J 0 bases short, with 17 bases between. Germline CDR1 is MNHEY and CDR2 is SVGAGI. The CDR3 is 17 residues long. CDR3 sequence reads: CASSYRSGSRYSYEQYF. The CDR3 nucleotides read TGTGCCAGCAGTTACCGGTCCGGGAGCCGTTACTCCTACGAGCAGTACTTC.

The chain combines TRBV7-4 with TRBJ1-4; 8 bases are shared with TRBD1. From germline, CDR1 is SGHVT and CDR2 SQSDAQ. This CDR3 region has 16 residues. The V segment lost 5 bases and the J segment 6 bases; nucleotides outside the gene matches: 11. This chain's CDR3 is CASSPRQTGEDEKLFF. The CDR3 DNA reads TGTGCCAGCAGCCCTCGACAGACAGGGGAGGATGAAAAACTGTTTTTT.

This clonotype was seen at least ten times. The genes are TRBV28 and TRBJ1-1; D unresolved. Germline V gives CDR1 MDHEN, CDR2 SYDVKM. CDR3 length: 11 residues. V lost 6 bases and J 7 bases, leaving 9 bases between the germline ends. In DNA form, the CDR3 reads TGTGCCAGCAGAATCCTCAGTGAAGCTTTCTTT. The encoded protein is CASRILSEAFF.

This clonotype occurred a few times. The chain carries TRBV7-2 and TRBJ2-3; 8 nucleotides align to TRBD2. Germline V gene sequence: CDR1 SGHTA, CDR2 FQGNSA. Germline trimming cut 2 bases from V and 3 bases from J; bases unmatched to any gene: 7. The CDR3 has 16 residues. Written as DNA, the CDR3 is TGTGCCAGCAGCTTACCCCCGGGAGGGAGTACAGATACGCAGTATTTT. This encodes CASSLPPGGSTDTQYF.

The chain joins TRBV27 to TRBJ1-2, with unresolved D. Per the germline V gene, CDR1 is MNHEY and CDR2 is SMNVEV (reference sequence). The CDR3 loop spans 13 amino acids. V shed 0 bases and J shed 7 bases, with 9 bases lying between them. Here the CDR3 reads CASSLSTIGGYTF. The DNA of the CDR3 is TGTGCCAGCAGTTTATCGACAATTGGTGGCTACACCTTC.

The rearrangement links TRBV6-2 or TRBV6-3 to TRBJ2-1; 8 bases line up with TRBD1. The germline CDR1 and CDR2 sequences are MNHEY and SVGEGT. The CDR3 covers 14 residues. With 1 base clipped from V and 6 bases from J, the junction kept 2 bases outside the gene matches. The CDR3 bases are TGTGCCAGCAGTTACTGGACAGGGAGCAATGAGCAGTTCTTC. Protein product: CASSYWTGSNEQFF.

This clonotype came up a few times. V gene TRBV6-2 or TRBV6-3 combines with J gene TRBJ2-1, with 12 bases fitting TRBD2. Losses at the gene ends were 2 bases for V and 2 bases for J; bases not matched to a gene: 4. From germline, CDR1 is MNHEY and CDR2 SVGEGT. This CDR3 comprises 17 residues. The CDR3 loop reads CASSYRASGRAYNEQFF. CDR3 in DNA: TGTGCCAGCAGTTACCGAGCTAGCGGGAGGGCCTACAATGAGCAGTTCTTC.

The chain has TRBV10-3 and TRBJ2-7, with 11 positions matching TRBD2. The CDR3 has 13 amino acids. CDR1 is ENHRY, CDR2 SYGVKD, per germline. With 9 bases clipped from V and 3 bases from J, the junction kept 4 bases outside the gene matches. CDR3 residues: CAIGTSGSYEQYF. The CDR3 DNA reads TGTGCCATTGGAACTAGCGGGAGCTACGAGCAGTACTTC.

V and J are TRBV4-1 and TRBJ2-7; TRBD2 is a possible D gene (5 bases). CDR3 length: 16 amino acids. CDR1 MGHRA and CDR2 YSYEKL come from the germline V gene. V shed 3 bases and J shed 0 bases, with 15 bases lying between them. The CDR3 region is CASSHKRASCSYEQYV. The CDR3 DNA reads TGCGCCAGCAGCCACAAACGCGCTAGCTGCTCCTACGAGCAGTACGTC.

This sequence joins TRBV18 and TRBJ2-5; D is unresolved. V dropped 7 bases and J dropped 2 bases, with 5 bases sitting between them. Germline loops: CDR1 KGHSH, CDR2 LQKENI. CDR3 length equals 11 residues. CDR3 sequence (DNA): TGTGCCAGCTTTTCTCAAGAGACCCAGTACTTC. Amino acids: CASFSQETQYF. The full variable domain, rest sourced from reference TRBV18 and TRBJ2-5, is NAGVMQNPRHLVRRRGQEARLRCSPMKGHSHVYWYRQLPEEGLKFMVYLQKENIIDESGMPKERFSAEFPKEGPSILRIQQVVRGDSAAYFCASFSQETQYFGPGTRLLVL.